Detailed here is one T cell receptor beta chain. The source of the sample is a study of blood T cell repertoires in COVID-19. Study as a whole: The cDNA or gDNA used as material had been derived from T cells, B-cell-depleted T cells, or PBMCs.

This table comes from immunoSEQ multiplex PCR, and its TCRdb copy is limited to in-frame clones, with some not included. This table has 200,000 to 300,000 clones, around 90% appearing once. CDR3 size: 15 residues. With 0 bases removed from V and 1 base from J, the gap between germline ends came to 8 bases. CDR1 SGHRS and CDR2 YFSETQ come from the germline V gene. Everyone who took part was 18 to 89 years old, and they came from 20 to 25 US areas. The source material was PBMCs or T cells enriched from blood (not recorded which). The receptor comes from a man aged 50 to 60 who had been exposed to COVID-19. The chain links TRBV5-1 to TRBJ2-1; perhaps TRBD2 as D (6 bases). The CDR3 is CASSLAGVSYNEQFF. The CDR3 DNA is TGCGCCAGCAGCTTGGCGGGAGTGTCCTACAATGAGCAGTTCTTC.